A selection of T cell receptor beta chains follows, all from one sample in a study of shared clonotypes between healthy human individuals. Clones were sequenced by immunoSEQ multiplex PCR, and TCRdb holds only the in-frame ones, with some missing. Among under 1 million clones, 80% to 95% were seen once, and the ten largest hold 24%. Sequenced material: naive CD8+ T cells sorted from blood. Receptors originate from a young man in good health. Each CDR3 is given with its conserved first and last residue. Fields, in order: CDR3 length, V gene, J gene, CDR3 protein.

>16|TRBV7-9|TRBJ2-7
CASSFYTGTGTYEQYF
>15|TRBV25-1|TRBJ2-7
CASSEWDRGDYEQYF
>16|TRBV5-1|TRBJ1-4
CASSPQTDTTNEKLFF
>15|TRBV9|TRBJ1-3
CASSVEGSSGNTIYF
>17|TRBV11-3|TRBJ2-5
CASSPRAGTSAQETQYF
>14|TRBV5-1|TRBJ1-2
CASSLDQGSYGYTF
>14|TRBV7-9|TRBJ2-7
CASSLVTGLYEQYF
>13|TRBV29-1|TRBJ2-3
CSAQQGSTDTQYF
>13|TRBV10-1|TRBJ1-2
CASSESTVYGYTF
>14|TRBV29-1|TRBJ1-1
CSGNPGPLNTEAFF
>15|TRBV7-3|TRBJ2-3
CASSLGQEYTDTQYF
>13|TRBV30|TRBJ2-5
CAWSEFSGETQYF
>15|TRBV7-9|TRBJ1-2
CASSLGELTNYGYTF
>15|TRBV27|TRBJ2-7
CASRPSERGSYEQYF
>18|TRBV4-2|TRBJ1-3
CASSQEGKGGLSGNTIYF
>15|TRBV2|TRBJ1-2
CASMGGDATNYGYTF
>15|TRBV28|TRBJ2-7
CASSLWEDPSYEQYF
>14|TRBV27|TRBJ2-7
CATRGGEQLYEQYF
>14|TRBV6-5|TRBJ1-4
CASSLTEGYEKLFF
>15|TRBV28|TRBJ2-7
CASSLASGYAYEQYF
>15|TRBV14|TRBJ2-7
CASSLTSGSSYEQYF
>13|TRBV5-6|TRBJ2-1
CASRTGSYNEQFF
>18|TRBV4-3|TRBJ2-1
CASSQATSGRLSYNEQFF
>18|TRBV4-3|TRBJ2-1
CASSQGLAITSSYNEQFF